This T cell receptor beta chain came from a study of beta chain features in type 1 diabetes. Comments on this clone: What it binds is not known.

Study-level findings and limits: The similarity of naive, central memory and Treg TCRB repertoires appeared greater among patients than among healthy donors. Type 1 diabetes patients showed fewer insertions and more deletions at VDJ junctions. Patients with Type 1 diabetes showed moderately but significantly shorter TCRB CDR3s in all four CD4+ subsets.

Investigators reverse transcribed all isolated RNA, so they sequenced expressed TCRB transcripts. Some clones are missing from TCRdb's copy, which holds only in-frame ones; the method was immunoSEQ multiplex PCR. There are hundreds of thousands of clones in the sample; 13% occur only once, and less than 0.025% lies in the top ten. V lost 0 bases and J lost 3, with 15 bases in between. Germline-derived CDR1 and CDR2 are SGHNT and YYREEE (reference sequence). This CDR3 is built from 16 residues. Cell sorting via CD45RO/CCR7/CD25/CD127/CD95/CD27 was performed to obtain CD4+ naive, central memory, regulatory and stem cell-like memory cells. Sorted populations all had greater than 98% purity.

This receptor was identified in a man between 18 and 35 years old with type 1 diabetes. The chain links TRBV5-4 to TRBJ1-1; D gene unclear. Sequenced input: naive CD4+ T cells from blood. The CDR3 coding sequence is TGTGCCAGCAGCTTGGACGGCCTAGGAGCTTACACTGAAGCTTTCTTT. Protein: CASSLDGLGAYTEAFF.